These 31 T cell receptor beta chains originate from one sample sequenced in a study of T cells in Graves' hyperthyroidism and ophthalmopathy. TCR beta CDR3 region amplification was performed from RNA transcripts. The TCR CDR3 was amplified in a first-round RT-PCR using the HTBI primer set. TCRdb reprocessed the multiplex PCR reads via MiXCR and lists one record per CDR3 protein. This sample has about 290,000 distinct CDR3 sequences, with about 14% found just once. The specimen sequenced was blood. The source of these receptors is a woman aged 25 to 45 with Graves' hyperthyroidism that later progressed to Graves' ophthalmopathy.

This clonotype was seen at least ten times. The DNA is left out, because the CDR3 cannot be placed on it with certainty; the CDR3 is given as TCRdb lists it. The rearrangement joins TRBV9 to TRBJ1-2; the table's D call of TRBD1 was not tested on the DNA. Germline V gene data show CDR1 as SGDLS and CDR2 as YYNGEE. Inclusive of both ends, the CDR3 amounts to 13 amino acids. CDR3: CASSAVGQGSQTF.

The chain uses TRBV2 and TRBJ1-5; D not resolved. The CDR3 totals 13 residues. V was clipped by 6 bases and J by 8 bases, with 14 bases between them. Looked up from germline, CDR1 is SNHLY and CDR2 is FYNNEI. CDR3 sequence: CASRDEAKKPQHF. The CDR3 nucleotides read TGTGCCAGCAGGGACGAGGCAAAAAAGCCCCAGCATTTT.

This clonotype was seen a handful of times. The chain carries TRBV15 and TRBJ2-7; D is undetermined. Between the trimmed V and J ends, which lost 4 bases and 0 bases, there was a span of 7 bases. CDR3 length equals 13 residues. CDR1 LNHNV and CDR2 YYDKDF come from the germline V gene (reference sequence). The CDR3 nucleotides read TGTGCCACCAGCAAAGCCCTCTCCTACGAGCAGTACTTC. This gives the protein CATSKALSYEQYF.

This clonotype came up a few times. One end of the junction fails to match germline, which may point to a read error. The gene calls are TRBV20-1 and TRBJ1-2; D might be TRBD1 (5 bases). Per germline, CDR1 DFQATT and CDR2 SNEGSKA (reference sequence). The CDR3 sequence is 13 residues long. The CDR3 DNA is TGCAGTACTAGAGATTCCGGGGGGGTAGGGTACACCTTC. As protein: CSTRDSGGVGYTF.

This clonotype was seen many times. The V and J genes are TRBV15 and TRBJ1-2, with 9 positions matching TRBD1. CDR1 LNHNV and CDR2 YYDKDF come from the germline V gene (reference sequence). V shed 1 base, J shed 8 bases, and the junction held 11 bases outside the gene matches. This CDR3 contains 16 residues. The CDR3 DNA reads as TGTGCCACCAGCAGAGGATGGGACAGGGAGAAACAAGGCTACACCTTC. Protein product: CATSRGWDREKQGYTF.

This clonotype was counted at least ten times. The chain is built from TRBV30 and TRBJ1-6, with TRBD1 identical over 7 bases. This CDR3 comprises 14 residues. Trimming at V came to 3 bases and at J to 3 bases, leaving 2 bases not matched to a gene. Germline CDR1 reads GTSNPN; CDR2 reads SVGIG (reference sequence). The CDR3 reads CAWRNRGYNSPLHF. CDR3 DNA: TGTGCCTGGAGGAACAGGGGCTATAATTCACCCCTCCACTTT.

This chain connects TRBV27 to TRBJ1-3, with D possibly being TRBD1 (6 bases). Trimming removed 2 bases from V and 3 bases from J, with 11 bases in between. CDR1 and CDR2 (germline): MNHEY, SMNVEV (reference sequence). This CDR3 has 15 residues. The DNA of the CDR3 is TGTGCCAGCAGTTTACGGGGGCTGGATGGAAACACCATATATTTT. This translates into CASSLRGLDGNTIYF.

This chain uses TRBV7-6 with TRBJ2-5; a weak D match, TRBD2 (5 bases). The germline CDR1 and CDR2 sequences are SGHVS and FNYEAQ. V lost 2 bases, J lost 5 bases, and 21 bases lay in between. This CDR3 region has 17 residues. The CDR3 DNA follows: TGTGCCAGCAGCTTATTCGTCCCGGGTCGTTCGGGGGAGACCCAGTACTTC. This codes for CASSLFVPGRSGETQYF.

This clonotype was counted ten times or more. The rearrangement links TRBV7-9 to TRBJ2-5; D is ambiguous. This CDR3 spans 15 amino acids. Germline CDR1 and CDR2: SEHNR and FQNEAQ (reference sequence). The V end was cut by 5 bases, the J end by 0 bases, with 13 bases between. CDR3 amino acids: CASSHTRADQETQYF. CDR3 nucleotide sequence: TGTGCCAGCAGCCATACAAGGGCGGACCAAGAGACCCAGTACTTC. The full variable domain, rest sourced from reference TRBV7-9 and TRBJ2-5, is DTGVSQNPRHKITKRGQNVTFRCDPISEHNRLYWYRQTLGQGPEFLTYFQNEAQLEKSRLLSDRFSAERPKGSFSTLEIQRTEQGDSAMYLCASSHTRADQETQYFGPGTRLLVL.

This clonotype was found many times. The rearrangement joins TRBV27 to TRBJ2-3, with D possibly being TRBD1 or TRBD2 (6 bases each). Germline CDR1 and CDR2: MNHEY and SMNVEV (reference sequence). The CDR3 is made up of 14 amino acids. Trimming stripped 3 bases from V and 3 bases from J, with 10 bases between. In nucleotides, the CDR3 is TGTGCCAGCAGTTTCGGGGGCCTTACAGATACGCAGTATTTT. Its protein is CASSFGGLTDTQYF.

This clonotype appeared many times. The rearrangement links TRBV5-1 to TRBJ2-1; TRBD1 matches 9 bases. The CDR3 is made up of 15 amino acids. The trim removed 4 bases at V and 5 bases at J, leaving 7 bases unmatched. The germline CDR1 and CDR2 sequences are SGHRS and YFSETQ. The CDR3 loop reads CASSTWTGANNEQFF. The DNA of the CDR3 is TGCGCCAGCAGCACCTGGACAGGGGCCAACAATGAGCAGTTCTTC.

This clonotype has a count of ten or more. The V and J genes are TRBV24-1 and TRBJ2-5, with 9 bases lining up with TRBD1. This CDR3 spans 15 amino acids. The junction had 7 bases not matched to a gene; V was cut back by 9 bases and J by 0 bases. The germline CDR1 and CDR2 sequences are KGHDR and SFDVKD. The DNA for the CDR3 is TGTGCCACCGGGGACAGGGCTGGGAACCAAGAGACCCAGTACTTC. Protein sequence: CATGDRAGNQETQYF.

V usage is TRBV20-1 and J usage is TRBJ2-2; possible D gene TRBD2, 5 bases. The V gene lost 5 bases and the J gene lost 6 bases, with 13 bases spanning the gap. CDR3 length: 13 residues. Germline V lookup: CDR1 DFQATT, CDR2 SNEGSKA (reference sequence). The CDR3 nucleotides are TGCAGTGCTTACGGACTGGTTCCCGGGGAGCTGTTTTTT. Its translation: CSAYGLVPGELFF.

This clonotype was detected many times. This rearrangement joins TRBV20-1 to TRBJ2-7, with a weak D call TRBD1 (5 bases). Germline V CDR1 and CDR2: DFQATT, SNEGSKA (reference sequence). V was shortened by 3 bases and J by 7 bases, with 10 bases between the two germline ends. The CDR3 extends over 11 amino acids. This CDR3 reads CSARGPGEQYF. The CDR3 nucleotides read TGCAGTGCTAGGGGGCCTGGGGAGCAGTACTTC.

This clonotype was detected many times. CDR3 sequence reads: CASSQWDTQYF. The CDR3 DNA is TGTGCCAGCAGCCAATGGGATACGCAGTATTTT. The chain couples TRBV7-9 to TRBJ2-3; D is ambiguous. The germline V gene encodes CDR1 SEHNR and CDR2 FQNEAQ (reference sequence). V lost 5 bases and J lost 6, with 6 bases in between. This CDR3 is built from 11 residues.

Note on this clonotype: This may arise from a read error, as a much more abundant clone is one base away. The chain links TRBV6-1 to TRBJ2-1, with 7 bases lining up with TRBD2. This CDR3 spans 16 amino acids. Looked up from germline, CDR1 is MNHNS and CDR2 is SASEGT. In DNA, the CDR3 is TGTGCCAGCACCATCGGGATCGCGGGAGCATACAATCAGCAGTTCTTC. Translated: CASTIGIAGAYNQQFF.

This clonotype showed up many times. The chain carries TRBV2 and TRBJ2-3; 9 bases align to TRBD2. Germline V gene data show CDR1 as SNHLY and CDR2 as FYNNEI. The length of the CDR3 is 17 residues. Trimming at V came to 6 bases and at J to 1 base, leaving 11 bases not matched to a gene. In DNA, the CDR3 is TGTGCCAGCAGGCGGTTAGCGGGAGTTGGTGGCACAGATACGCAGTATTTT. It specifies CASRRLAGVGGTDTQYF. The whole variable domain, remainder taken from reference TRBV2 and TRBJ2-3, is EPEVTQTPSHQVTQMGQEVILRCVPISNHLYFYWYRQILGQKVEFLVSFYNNEISEKSEIFDDQFSVERPDGSNFTLKIRSTKLEDSAMYFCASRRLAGVGGTDTQYFGPGTRLTVL.

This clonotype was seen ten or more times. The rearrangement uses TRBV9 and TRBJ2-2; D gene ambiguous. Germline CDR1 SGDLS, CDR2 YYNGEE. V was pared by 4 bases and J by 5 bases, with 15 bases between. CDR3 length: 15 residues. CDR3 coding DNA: TGTGCCAGCAGCTCACGAGACGGTCGGACCGGGGAGCTGTTTTTT. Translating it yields CASSSRDGRTGELFF.

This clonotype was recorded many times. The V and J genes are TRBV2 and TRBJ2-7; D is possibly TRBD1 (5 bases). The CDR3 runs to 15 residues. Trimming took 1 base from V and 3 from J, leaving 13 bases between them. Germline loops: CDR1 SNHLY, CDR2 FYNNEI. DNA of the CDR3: TGTGCCAGCAGTGAAGGGGGCGTGCCAGTCTACGAGCAGTACTTC. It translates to CASSEGGVPVYEQYF. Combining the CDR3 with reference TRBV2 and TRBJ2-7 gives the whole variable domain EPEVTQTPSHQVTQMGQEVILRCVPISNHLYFYWYRQILGQKVEFLVSFYNNEISEKSEIFDDQFSVERPDGSNFTLKIRSTKLEDSAMYFCASSEGGVPVYEQYFGPGTRLTVT.

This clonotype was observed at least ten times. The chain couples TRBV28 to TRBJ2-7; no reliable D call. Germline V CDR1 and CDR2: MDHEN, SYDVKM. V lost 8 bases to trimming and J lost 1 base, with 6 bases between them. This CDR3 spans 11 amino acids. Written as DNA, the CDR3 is TGTGCCAGCGGAATATCCTACGAGCAGTACTTC. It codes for CASGISYEQYF.

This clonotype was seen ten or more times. CDR3 loop: CASSMAGRWYIQYF. The CDR3, as DNA: TGTGCCAGTAGTATGGCAGGGAGATGGTACATTCAGTACTTC. J is TRBJ2-4 and V is TRBV19; D assignment may be TRBD1 or TRBD2 (5 bases each). Trimming took off 3 bases at V and 8 bases at J, with 14 bases between the two ends. This CDR3 is 14 amino acids long. Germline-derived CDR1 and CDR2 are LNHDA and SQIVND (reference sequence).

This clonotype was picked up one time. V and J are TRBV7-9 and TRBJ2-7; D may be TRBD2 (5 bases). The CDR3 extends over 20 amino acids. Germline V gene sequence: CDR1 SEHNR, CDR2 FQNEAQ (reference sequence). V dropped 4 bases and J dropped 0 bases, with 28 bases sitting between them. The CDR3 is CASSSPPPRAQKPTSYEQYF. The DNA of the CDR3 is TGTGCCAGCAGCTCCCCCCCCCCGAGGGCGCAGAAGCCCACCTCCTACGAGCAGTACTTC.

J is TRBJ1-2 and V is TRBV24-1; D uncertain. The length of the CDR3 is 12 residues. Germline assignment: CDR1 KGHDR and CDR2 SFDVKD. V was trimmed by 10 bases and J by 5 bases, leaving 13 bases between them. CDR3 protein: CATWDGGYGYTF. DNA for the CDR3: TGTGCCACGTGGGATGGAGGGTATGGCTACACCTTC.

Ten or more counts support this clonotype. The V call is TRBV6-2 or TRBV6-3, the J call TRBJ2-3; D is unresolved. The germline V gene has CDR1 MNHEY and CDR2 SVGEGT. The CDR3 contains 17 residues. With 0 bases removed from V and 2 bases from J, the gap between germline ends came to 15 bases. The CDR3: CASSYSAQTSPTDTQYF. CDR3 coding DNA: TGTGCCAGCAGTTACTCGGCACAGACCTCACCCACAGATACGCAGTATTTT.

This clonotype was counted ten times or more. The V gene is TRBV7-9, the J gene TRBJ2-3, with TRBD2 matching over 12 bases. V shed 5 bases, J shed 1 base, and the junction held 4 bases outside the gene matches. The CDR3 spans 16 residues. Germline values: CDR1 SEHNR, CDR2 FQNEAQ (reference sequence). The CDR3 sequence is CASSLLAGGRTDTQYF. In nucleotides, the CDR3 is TGTGCCAGCAGCCTACTAGCGGGGGGACGCACAGATACGCAGTATTTT.

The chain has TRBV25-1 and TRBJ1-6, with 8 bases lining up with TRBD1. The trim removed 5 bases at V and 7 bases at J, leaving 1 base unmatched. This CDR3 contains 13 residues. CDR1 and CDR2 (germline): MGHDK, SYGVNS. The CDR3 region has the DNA TGTGCCAGCAGTAGGACAGGGAATTCACCCCTCCACTTT. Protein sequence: CASSRTGNSPLHF.

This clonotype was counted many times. CDR3 DNA sequence: TGTGCCAGCAGTTACCGGGGAACTAGCGCTCGCGATGAGCAGTTCTTC. It codes for CASSYRGTSARDEQFF. The J gene is TRBJ2-1, the V gene TRBV6-5, with 7 bases that match TRBD2. Germline V gene lookup returns CDR1 MNHEY and CDR2 SVGAGI. V was clipped by 2 bases and J by 8 bases; unmatched bases: 12. CDR3 length equals 16 residues.

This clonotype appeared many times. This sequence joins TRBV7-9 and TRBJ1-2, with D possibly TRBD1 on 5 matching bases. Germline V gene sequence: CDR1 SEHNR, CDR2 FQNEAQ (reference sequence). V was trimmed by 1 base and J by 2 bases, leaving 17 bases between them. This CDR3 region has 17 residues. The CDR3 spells CASSLEGAATANYGYTF. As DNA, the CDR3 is TGTGCCAGCAGCTTAGAAGGTGCCGCGACAGCGAACTATGGCTACACCTTC.

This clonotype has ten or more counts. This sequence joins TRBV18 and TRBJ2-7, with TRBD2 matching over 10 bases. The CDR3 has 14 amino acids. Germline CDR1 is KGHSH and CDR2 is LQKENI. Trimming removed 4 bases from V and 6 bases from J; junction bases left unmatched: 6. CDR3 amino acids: CASSLSSGRTEQYF. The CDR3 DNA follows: TGTGCCAGCTCACTTTCTAGCGGGAGAACCGAGCAGTACTTC.

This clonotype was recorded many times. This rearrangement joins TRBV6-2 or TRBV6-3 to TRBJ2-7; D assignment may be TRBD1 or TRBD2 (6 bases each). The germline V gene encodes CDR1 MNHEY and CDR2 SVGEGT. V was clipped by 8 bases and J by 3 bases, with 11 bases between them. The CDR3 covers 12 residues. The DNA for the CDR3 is TGTGCCAGCGGGGGGACACGCTACGAGCAGTACTTC. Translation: CASGGTRYEQYF.

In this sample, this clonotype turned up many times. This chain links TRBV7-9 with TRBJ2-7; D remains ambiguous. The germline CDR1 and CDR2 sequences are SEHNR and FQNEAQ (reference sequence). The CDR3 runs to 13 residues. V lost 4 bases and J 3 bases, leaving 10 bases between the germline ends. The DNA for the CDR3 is TGTGCCAGCAGCTCAGACCTTTTCTACGAGCAGTACTTC. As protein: CASSSDLFYEQYF.